This T cell receptor (beta chain) was found in a study of control samples from healthy donors and cancer patients. Trimming took off 1 base at V and 3 bases at J, with 12 bases between the two ends. Germline CDR1 reads MNHEY; CDR2 reads SMNVEV (reference sequence). The CDR3 spans 15 residues. Clones were sequenced by immunoSEQ multiplex PCR, and TCRdb holds only the in-frame ones, with some missing. The sample carries 100,000 to 150,000 clones, approximately 90% recorded once. The sequence was obtained from a woman between 45 and 60 years old in good health. V gene TRBV27 combines with J gene TRBJ1-2; a possible D gene is TRBD1 (5 bases). Sequencing input: blood. CDR3 nucleotide sequence: TGTGCCAGCAGTTTATGGGCAGGGAAGGACTATGGCTACACCTTC. Protein: CASSLWAGKDYGYTF.